The T cell receptor (beta chain) described here comes from a study of identical twins. A universal primer site came from template switching; cDNA carried unique molecular identifiers. One entry per CDR3 protein, called by TCRdb with MiXCR from the 5' RACE reads. The sample lists about 570,000 distinct CDR3 sequences; 9.6% were seen once. After removal of 0 bases from V and 1 base from J, the junction contained 9 bases not matched to a gene. There are 17 residues in the CDR3. Germline lookup yields CDR1 LGHNA and CDR2 YSLEER. In its sample, this clonotype was seen many times. No antigen is known for it. Whole-study results and caveats: Insertions were reduced in abundant cord blood beta clonotypes but not in memory repertoires.

This sample also appeared in a second study, on yellow fever vaccine responses in identical twins.

Sequencing used PBMCs. This receptor was obtained from a woman aged 18 to 35 in good health. The chain uses TRBV4-3 and TRBJ2-7; the match to TRBD2 covers 7 bases. The CDR3 here is CASSQDRASGVSYEQYF. Written as DNA, the CDR3 is TGCGCCAGCAGCCAAGATCGGGCTAGCGGAGTATCCTACGAGCAGTACTTC.